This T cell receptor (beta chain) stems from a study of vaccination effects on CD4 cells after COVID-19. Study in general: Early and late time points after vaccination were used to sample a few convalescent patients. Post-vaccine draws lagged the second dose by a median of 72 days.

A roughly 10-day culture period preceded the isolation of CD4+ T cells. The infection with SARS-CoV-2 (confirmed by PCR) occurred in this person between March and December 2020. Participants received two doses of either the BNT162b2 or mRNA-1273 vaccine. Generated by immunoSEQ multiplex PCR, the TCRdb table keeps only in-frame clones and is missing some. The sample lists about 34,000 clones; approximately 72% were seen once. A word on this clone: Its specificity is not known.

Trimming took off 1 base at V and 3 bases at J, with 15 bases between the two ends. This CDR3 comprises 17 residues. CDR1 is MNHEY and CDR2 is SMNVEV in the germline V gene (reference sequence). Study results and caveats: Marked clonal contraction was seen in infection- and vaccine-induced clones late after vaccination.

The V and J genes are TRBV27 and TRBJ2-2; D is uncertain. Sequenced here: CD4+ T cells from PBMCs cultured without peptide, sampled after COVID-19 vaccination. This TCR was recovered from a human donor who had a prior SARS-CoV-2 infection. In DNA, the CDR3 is TGTGCCAGCAGTTTATTTGGGGTGGGGTGGTACACCGGGGAGCTGTTTTTT. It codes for CASSLFGVGWYTGELFF.